These 29 T cell receptor beta chains share one sample of origin, sequenced in a study of blood T cell repertoires in COVID-19. The assay was immunoSEQ multiplex PCR, and TCRdb's table has in-frame clones only and misses some. The table has 150,000 to 200,000 clones, roughly 85% seen once; the top ten hold over 2.5%. Specimen: peripheral blood. The receptors originated from a man aged 55-75 years with acute or convalescent COVID-19.

This clone has only one observation. The chain links TRBV11-2 to TRBJ2-1, with D possibly being TRBD1 (5 bases). The CDR3 length is 14 residues. V lost 1 base and J 6 bases, leaving 10 bases between the germline ends. Germline CDR1 is SGHAT and CDR2 is FQNNGV. The CDR3 reads CASSLGQNFNEQFF. CDR3 in DNA: TGTGCCAGCAGCTTAGGACAGAACTTCAATGAGCAGTTCTTC.

CDR3 sequence (DNA): TGTGCCAGCTCACTCGTCCGGGACACCCTTGGAGCTCAGCCCCAGCATTTT. This sequence encodes CASSLVRDTLGAQPQHF. The chain carries TRBV18 and TRBJ1-5, with D perhaps matching TRBD1 (6 bases). The CDR3 contains 17 residues. Germline V gene sequence: CDR1 KGHSH, CDR2 LQKENI. The ends were cut back, 4 bases at V and 6 bases at J, with 22 bases in the middle. The variable domain in full, completed from reference TRBV18 and TRBJ1-5, reads NAGVMQNPRHLVRRRGQEARLRCSPMKGHSHVYWYRQLPEEGLKFMVYLQKENIIDESGMPKERFSAEFPKEGPSILRIQQVVRGDSAAYFCASSLVRDTLGAQPQHFGDGTRLSIL.

The chain recombines TRBV18 with TRBJ1-2, with 7 bases matching TRBD1. The germline V gene encodes CDR1 KGHSH and CDR2 LQKENI. This CDR3 comprises 15 residues. V lost 3 bases and J lost 2; bases outside the gene matches: 6. The CDR3 loop reads CASSPSGQMNYGYTF. DNA of the CDR3: TGTGCCAGCTCACCGTCGGGACAGATGAACTATGGCTACACCTTC.

This clone was recorded a few times. The chain recombines TRBV15 with TRBJ2-1; TRBD1 aligns across 11 bases. CDR1 and CDR2 (germline): LNHNV, YYDKDF (reference sequence). The trim removed 5 bases at V and 4 bases at J, leaving 4 bases unmatched. The CDR3 spans 15 residues. The CDR3 DNA reads as TGTGCCACCAGCGCAGGGACAGGGGGTTACAATGAGCAGTTCTTC. This gives the protein CATSAGTGGYNEQFF.

The V and J genes are TRBV30 and TRBJ1-2, with a weak D call TRBD1 (6 bases). V was clipped by 8 bases and J by 4 bases, with 17 bases between them. Germline V gene data show CDR1 as GTSNPN and CDR2 as SVGIG (reference sequence). The CDR3 loop spans 13 amino acids. This CDR3 reads CANQDRAGYGYTF. CDR3 sequence (DNA): TGTGCCAACCAGGACAGAGCTGGCTATGGCTACACCTTC.

The chain recombines TRBV3-1 (or the pseudogene TRBV3-2) with TRBJ2-2, with 11 nucleotides matching TRBD2. Germline V gives CDR1 LGHDT, CDR2 YNNKEL (reference sequence). V dropped 3 bases and J dropped 0; count of bases not matched to a gene: 0. CDR3 length: 16 amino acids. The CDR3 here is CASSQGLAANTGELFF. CDR3 nucleotide sequence: TGTGCCAGCAGCCAGGGACTAGCGGCGAACACCGGGGAGCTGTTTTTT.

This sequence joins TRBV6-5 and TRBJ2-2; the match to TRBD2 covers 13 bases. The CDR3 is made up of 16 amino acids. The junction had 4 bases not matched to a gene; V was cut back by 4 bases and J by 5 bases. CDR1 and CDR2 from the germline V gene are MNHEY and SVGAGI. The CDR3 DNA follows: TGTGCCAGCAGTTTCGGACTAGCGGGAGCTACCGGGGAGCTGTTTTTT. Translating it yields CASSFGLAGATGELFF.

V gene TRBV28 combines with J gene TRBJ2-6, with D possibly matching TRBD1 (5 bases). Looked up from germline, CDR1 is MDHEN and CDR2 is SYDVKM. Trimming removed 4 bases at V and 3 bases at J, with 22 bases between. The CDR3 has 19 amino acids. CDR3 region: CASSSPSFDSAYGANVLTF. The CDR3 DNA follows: TGTGCCAGCAGTTCTCCCTCCTTCGACAGTGCTTATGGGGCCAACGTCCTGACTTTC.

As DNA, the CDR3 is TGTGCCAGCAGCTCAGGGACAGGGGGCTGGTACGAGCAGTACTTC. It codes for CASSSGTGGWYEQYF. The rearrangement uses TRBV5-6 and TRBJ2-7; 12 nucleotides align to TRBD1. Germline CDR1 SGHDT, CDR2 YYEEEE. This CDR3 is built from 15 residues. J gave up 4 bases and V 3 bases, and 5 bases lay outside the gene matches.

This sequence joins TRBV6-5 and TRBJ2-5, with D possibly TRBD1 on 5 matching bases. CDR3 length equals 14 residues. The germline gives CDR1 MNHEY, CDR2 SVGAGI. The V gene lost 2 bases and the J gene lost 5 bases, with 12 bases spanning the gap. CDR3 bases: TGTGCCAGCAGTTACGTCACAGGTGGGGAGACCCAGTACTTC. Amino acids: CASSYVTGGETQYF.

V gene TRBV4-1 combines with J gene TRBJ1-2; a possible D gene is TRBD1 (6 bases). Trimming pared 2 bases from V and 5 bases from J, leaving 9 bases between. The CDR3 has 13 amino acids. The germline V gene has CDR1 MGHRA and CDR2 YSYEKL. Written as DNA, the CDR3 is TGCGCCAGCAGCCAACCGACAGGTTATGGCTACACCTTC. Encoded protein: CASSQPTGYGYTF.

The rearrangement joins TRBV9 to TRBJ2-4, with 10 bases that match TRBD1. The CDR3 is 14 residues long. CDR1 and CDR2 (germline): SGDLS, YYNGEE. V gave up 4 bases and J gave up 5 bases; unmatched junction bases: 3. In DNA form, the CDR3 reads TGTGCCAGCAGCACTGGACAGGGGGAAAACATTCAGTACTTC. It translates to CASSTGQGENIQYF. The complete variable domain, with remaining parts taken from reference TRBV9 and TRBJ2-4, reads DSGVTQTPKHLITATGQRVTLRCSPRSGDLSVYWYQQSLDQGLQFLIQYYNGEERAKGNILERFSAQQFPDLHSELNLSSLELGDSALYFCASSTGQGENIQYFGAGTRLSVL.

The chain combines TRBV28 with TRBJ1-2, with 12 bases fitting TRBD1. With V trimmed by 4 bases and J by 2 bases, 8 bases remained unmatched. CDR1 is MDHEN and CDR2 is SYDVKM in the germline V gene. This CDR3 is built from 17 residues. The CDR3 DNA sequence: TGTGCCAGCAGTTCGGGGGGGACAGGGGGCTTGAACTATGGCTACACCTTC. Residues: CASSSGGTGGLNYGYTF.

The chain employs TRBV3-1 (or the pseudogene TRBV3-2) and TRBJ2-7; 8 positions match TRBD1. V lost 3 bases to trimming and J lost 2 bases; unmatched junction nucleotides: 3. Germline V gives CDR1 LGHDT, CDR2 YNNKEL (reference sequence). CDR3 length: 14 residues. Written as DNA, the CDR3 is TGTGCCAGCAGCCACAGGGGGCCGACCTACGAGCAGTACTTC. Translation gives CASSHRGPTYEQYF.

The chain carries TRBV19 and TRBJ2-2, with 7 nucleotides matching TRBD1. CDR1 is LNHDA and CDR2 is SQIVND in the germline V gene (reference sequence). This CDR3 is 16 amino acids long. V shed 4 bases and J 2 bases; nucleotides not matched to a gene: 7. CDR3 bases: TGTGCCAGTAGTAGGGGGACAGAAGTAAACACCGGGGAGCTGTTTTTT. Its translation: CASSRGTEVNTGELFF.

The V gene is TRBV28, the J gene TRBJ1-6; 7 nucleotides align to TRBD1. J lost 3 bases, V lost 7 bases, and 3 bases had no gene match. In germline, CDR1 is MDHEN, CDR2 SYDVKM. CDR3 length: 14 residues. DNA of the CDR3: TGTGCCAGCATCCGGGACAGCTATAATTCACCCCTCCACTTT. It encodes CASIRDSYNSPLHF.

The chain is built from TRBV7-3 and TRBJ2-2, with unresolved D. Germline V CDR1 and CDR2: SGHTA, FQGTGA. This CDR3 has 14 residues. Trimming removed 5 bases at V and 3 bases at J, with 10 bases between. The CDR3 sequence is CASSPPGHTGELFF. CDR3 sequence (DNA): TGTGCCAGCAGCCCACCTGGCCACACCGGGGAGCTGTTTTTT.

The CDR3 here is CASSLPAGNFEQYF. CDR3 bases: TGTGCCAGCAGCTTGCCCGCAGGGAACTTCGAGCAGTACTTC. The gene calls are TRBV5-4 and TRBJ2-7, with D maybe TRBD1 (5 bases). There are 14 residues in the CDR3. The germline V gene encodes CDR1 SGHNT and CDR2 YYREEE (reference sequence). V was pared by 1 base and J by 6 bases, with 14 bases between.

The genes are TRBV6-1 and TRBJ1-5, with TRBD1 matching over 8 bases. The CDR3 loop spans 15 amino acids. V lost 1 base and J lost 6; bases outside the gene matches: 5. Germline V CDR1 and CDR2: MNHNS, SASEGT. The CDR3 sequence is CASSEGQGNSQPQHF. The CDR3 DNA reads as TGTGCCAGCAGTGAAGGACAGGGGAATTCTCAGCCCCAGCATTTT.

V usage is TRBV9 and J usage is TRBJ1-3; TRBD1 aligns across 7 bases. Germline V gene lookup returns CDR1 SGDLS and CDR2 YYNGEE. The CDR3 is 16 residues long. Losses at the gene ends were 0 bases for V and 3 bases for J; bases not matched to a gene: 6. The CDR3 DNA reads TGTGCCAGCAGCGTAGAAGGGGGCGCGTTTGGAAACACCATATATTTT. Amino acid sequence: CASSVEGGAFGNTIYF.

As DNA, the CDR3 is TGTGCCACCAGTGATTTCGGCCGGGAGGCTTTCTTT. Protein sequence: CATSDFGREAFF. The V gene is TRBV24-1, the J gene TRBJ1-1; D is undetermined. V lost 1 base to trimming and J lost 11 bases, with 10 bases between them. Germline V gene lookup returns CDR1 KGHDR and CDR2 SFDVKD. This CDR3 is built from 12 residues.

V usage is TRBV6-5 and J usage is TRBJ1-2; D perhaps matches TRBD1 (5 bases). Trimming left V 5 bases short and J 8 bases short, with 12 bases between. The CDR3 runs 12 residues. Germline CDR1 MNHEY, CDR2 SVGAGI. The CDR3 bases are TGTGCCAGCAGTACCTCGGGGGACGGCTACACCTTC. The encoded protein is CASSTSGDGYTF.

This clone was seen only once. V gene TRBV3-1 (or the pseudogene TRBV3-2) combines with J gene TRBJ2-7, with D possibly TRBD2 on 6 matching bases. The CDR3 has 22 residues. The ends were cut back, 0 bases at V and 7 bases at J, with 37 bases in the middle. In germline, CDR1 is LGHDT, CDR2 YNNKEL (reference sequence). CDR3 residues: CASSQELMPGGRWRGRFGEQYF. CDR3 nucleotide sequence: TGTGCCAGCAGCCAAGAACTGATGCCCGGGGGTCGGTGGCGGGGACGATTCGGTGAGCAGTACTTC.

The genes are TRBV30 and TRBJ1-2; 8 bases map to TRBD1. The CDR3 spans 14 residues. Germline trimming cut 0 bases from V and 8 bases from J; bases unmatched to any gene: 8. CDR1 GTSNPN and CDR2 SVGIG come from the germline V gene (reference sequence). CDR3 region: CAWSVGTGLWGYTF. The CDR3 DNA reads as TGTGCCTGGAGTGTCGGGACAGGCCTATGGGGCTACACCTTC.

J is TRBJ2-1 and V is TRBV7-2; D remains unclear. The germline V gene encodes CDR1 SGHTA and CDR2 FQGNSA. The CDR3 runs 15 residues. V dropped 2 bases and J dropped 3 bases, with 11 bases sitting between them. CDR3 in DNA: TGTGCCAGCAGCTTATCTACTTTTCGCTACAATGAGCAGTTCTTC. It is translated as CASSLSTFRYNEQFF.

This clone was picked up one time. CDR3 coding DNA: TGTGCCAGCAGCTCCCTGACCGCAGGGCACTCTGGAAACACCATATATTTT. This encodes CASSSLTAGHSGNTIYF. The chain recombines TRBV7-2 with TRBJ1-3; possibly TRBD1 for D (5 bases). V shed 4 bases and J shed 0 bases, with 16 bases lying between them. CDR1 and CDR2 from the germline V gene are SGHTA and FQGNSA. CDR3 size: 17 residues.

J is TRBJ2-2 and V is TRBV3-1 (or the pseudogene TRBV3-2); D call uncertain. The CDR3 spans 14 residues. The V end was cut by 3 bases, the J end by 5 bases, with 10 bases between. Germline V gives CDR1 LGHDT, CDR2 YNNKEL (reference sequence). The CDR3 sequence: CASSHRKATGELFF. Written as DNA, the CDR3 is TGTGCCAGCAGCCACAGGAAGGCGACCGGGGAGCTGTTTTTT.

The chain uses TRBV4-3 and TRBJ2-3; D gene ambiguous. The CDR3 covers 13 residues. Germline loops: CDR1 LGHNA, CDR2 YSLEER. Trimming pared 2 bases from V and 4 bases from J, leaving 7 bases between. The CDR3 DNA reads as TGCGCCAGCAGCCAATGGCAGGCAGATACGCAGTATTTT. Translating it yields CASSQWQADTQYF.

The chain joins TRBV18 to TRBJ2-3; the match to TRBD2 covers 8 bases. V lost 3 bases and J lost 5; bases outside the gene matches: 4. Germline CDR1 reads KGHSH; CDR2 reads LQKENI. This CDR3 contains 14 residues. In nucleotides, the CDR3 is TGTGCCAGCTCACCTATAGCGGGACGAGATACGCAGTATTTT. It codes for CASSPIAGRDTQYF.